This TCR beta chain was sequenced during a study of graft-versus-host responses after intestinal transplantation. At the level of the study: Recipients obtained multivisceral, liver-intestinal, or isolated intestinal transplants. Recipients were all induced with anti-thymocyte globulin, then given tacrolimus and steroids for two to three years. Overall study results and limits: Recipient marrow harbored GvH clones, some of which surfaced first in ileum or blood.

This clone was counted once. Its antigen is currently unknown. Data came from immunoSEQ multiplex PCR; TCRdb stores just in-frame clones and leaves some out. Of around 120,000 clones listed, 90% are singletons. Trimming removed 2 bases from V and 4 bases from J; junction bases left unmatched: 3. The CDR3 spans 15 residues. CDR1 SGHRS and CDR2 YFSETQ come from the germline V gene. V usage is TRBV5-1 and J usage is TRBJ2-1, with 10 positions matching TRBD1. This receptor was taken from a human donor who received an intestinal transplant. The specimen was unstimulated CD4+ T cells sorted from spleen or lymph node cells, collected before intestinal transplant. CDR3 in amino acids: CASSLGTGAYNEQFF. The CDR3 DNA reads as TGCGCCAGCAGCTTAGGGACAGGGGCGTACAATGAGCAGTTCTTC.